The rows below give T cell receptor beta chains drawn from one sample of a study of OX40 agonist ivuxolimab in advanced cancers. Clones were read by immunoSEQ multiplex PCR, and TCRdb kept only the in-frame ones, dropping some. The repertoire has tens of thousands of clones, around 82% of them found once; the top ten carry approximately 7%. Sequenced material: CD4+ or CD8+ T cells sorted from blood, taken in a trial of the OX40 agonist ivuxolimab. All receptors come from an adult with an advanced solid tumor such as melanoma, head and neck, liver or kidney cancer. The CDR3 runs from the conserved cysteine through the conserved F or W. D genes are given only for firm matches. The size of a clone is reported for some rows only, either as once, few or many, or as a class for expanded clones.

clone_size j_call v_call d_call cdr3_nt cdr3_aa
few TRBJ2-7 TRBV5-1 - TGCGCCAGCAGCTTGGCCAAGACTGTCTCCTCCTACGAGCAGTACTTC CASSLAKTVSSYEQYF
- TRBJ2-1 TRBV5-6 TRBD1 TGTGCCAGCAGGCTTACAGGGGCTGAGCAGTTCTTC CASRLTGAEQFF
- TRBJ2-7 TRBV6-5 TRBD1 TGTGCCAGCAGTTACCAGGGACAGGGGGCTGGCGAGCAGTACTTC CASSYQGQGAGEQYF
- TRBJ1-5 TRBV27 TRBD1 TGTGCCAGCAGTATAGGGACAGGGGGCTATCAGCCCCAGCATTTT CASSIGTGGYQPQHF
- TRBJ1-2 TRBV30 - TGTGCCTGGAAGCGACTATCGGGTGGCTACACCTTC CAWKRLSGGYTF
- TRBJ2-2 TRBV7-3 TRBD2 TGTGCCAGCAGCCAAGGGACTATCCTCACCGGGGAGCTGTTTTTT CASSQGTILTGELFF
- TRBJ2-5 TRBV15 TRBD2 TGTGCCACCAGCAGATTTAGCGGGGGGGCTGAGGAGACCCAGTACTTC CATSRFSGGAEETQYF
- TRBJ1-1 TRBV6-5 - TGTGCCAGCAGTTACGCACCGGGACAGAACACTGAAGCTTTCTTT CASSYAPGQNTEAFF
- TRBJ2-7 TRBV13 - TGTGCCAGCAGCGGGCAGGACAAGTCCTACGAGCAGTACTTC CASSGQDKSYEQYF
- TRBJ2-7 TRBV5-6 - TGTGCCAGCAGCTCGCTAGAGGTACGGGATAGGAACGAGCAGTACTTC CASSSLEVRDRNEQYF
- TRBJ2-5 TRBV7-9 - TGTGCCACCACCGAAGAGACCCAGTACTTC CATTEETQYF
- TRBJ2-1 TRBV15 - TGTGCCACCAGCAGAGATCGGGGGACGCCTAAAGGGAATGAGCAGTTCTTC CATSRDRGTPKGNEQFF
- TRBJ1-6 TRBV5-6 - TGTGCCAGCAGCCGAAGAATCGACTTACCAGCAACATTCCTCCACTTT CASSRRIDLPATFLHF
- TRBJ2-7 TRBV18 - TGTGCCAGCTCACCGAACAGGGTTGACGAGCAGTACTTC CASSPNRVDEQYF
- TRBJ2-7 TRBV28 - TGTGCCAGCAGTGGCGCCAGGAGGGGGGACTACGAGCAGTACTTC CASSGARRGDYEQYF
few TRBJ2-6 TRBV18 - TGTGCCAGCTTCCGATCTGACAGGTCTATGAGGGCCAACGTCCTGACTTTC CASFRSDRSMRANVLTF
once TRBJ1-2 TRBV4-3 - TGCGCCAGCAGCCCGGGTGGCTATGGCTACACCTTC CASSPGGYGYTF
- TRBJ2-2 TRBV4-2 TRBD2 TGTGCCAGCAGCCAGGCTAGCGGGAGGGCCGTCGGGGAGCTGTTTTTT CASSQASGRAVGELFF
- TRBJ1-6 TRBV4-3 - TGCGCCAGCAGCCAACGGGACCCAGGTTCACCCCTCCACTTT CASSQRDPGSPLHF
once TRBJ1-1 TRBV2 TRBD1 TGTGCCAGCGTACGACAGGGGGCAAACACTGAAGCTTTCTTT CASVRQGANTEAFF
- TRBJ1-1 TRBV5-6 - TGTGCCAGCAGCTTGCGGCGGAAAAACACTGAAGCTTTCTTT CASSLRRKNTEAFF
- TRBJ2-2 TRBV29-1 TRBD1 TGCAGCGCTGTCGGACAGGGTGGTACCGGGGAGCTGTTTTTT CSAVGQGGTGELFF
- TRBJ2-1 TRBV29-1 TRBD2 TGCAGCGTTTCGAACGGGAGGGTGTATGAGCAGTTCTTC CSVSNGRVYEQFF
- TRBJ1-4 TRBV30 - TGTGCCTGGAGCGATGTGGGGACAACTAATGAAAAACTGTTTTTT CAWSDVGTTNEKLFF
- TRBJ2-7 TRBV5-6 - TGTGCCAGCAGTTACACGGGTCCCTACGAGCAGTACTTC CASSYTGPYEQYF
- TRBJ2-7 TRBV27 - TGTGCCAGCAGTTTCCTTCGGGCAGGGATCTACGAGCAGTACTTC CASSFLRAGIYEQYF
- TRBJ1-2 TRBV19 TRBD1 TGTGCCAGTAGTGGACAGGGGACTAACTATGGCTACACCTTC CASSGQGTNYGYTF
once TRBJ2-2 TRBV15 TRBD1 TGTGGTACACAGGGGGCGCTGTCTGCCGGGGAGCTGTTTTTT CGTQGALSAGELFF
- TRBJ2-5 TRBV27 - TGTGCCAGCAGTTCAGTGGTTGCAGGTCAAGAGACCCAGTACTTC CASSSVVAGQETQYF